This TCR beta chain emerged from a study of lymphopenia after photon versus proton radiotherapy. Overall study results and limits: Better survival with proton therapy was suggested as possible, not demonstrated. Proton therapy kept repertoires fairly stable, unlike photons, which gained effector/memory cells. Oligoclonal CD8+ Temra expansion after nadir drove photon patients' diversity drop. In patients who died, overall survival fell as post-nadir TCR diversity dropped more.

Note on this clone: No antigen is known for it.

Trimming took off 5 bases at V and 0 bases at J, with 11 bases between the two ends. The CDR3 is 15 amino acids. Per the germline V gene, CDR1 is SGHVS and CDR2 is FNYEAQ. Only in-frame clones appear in the TCRdb table, and some are missing; sequencing was by immunoSEQ multiplex PCR. Counted here are tens of thousands of clones, about 86% occurring once; the ten biggest clones make up over 1.1%. This clonotype was obtained from a man aged 55-75 years with pancreatic cancer. The specimen was peripheral blood, collected from a patient treated with proton-based radiotherapy. The V and J genes are TRBV7-6 and TRBJ1-3, with D perhaps TRBD1 (5 bases). The CDR3 DNA sequence: TGTGCCAGCAGCCAGGACACGAGCTCTGGAAACACCATATATTTT. This encodes CASSQDTSSGNTIYF.